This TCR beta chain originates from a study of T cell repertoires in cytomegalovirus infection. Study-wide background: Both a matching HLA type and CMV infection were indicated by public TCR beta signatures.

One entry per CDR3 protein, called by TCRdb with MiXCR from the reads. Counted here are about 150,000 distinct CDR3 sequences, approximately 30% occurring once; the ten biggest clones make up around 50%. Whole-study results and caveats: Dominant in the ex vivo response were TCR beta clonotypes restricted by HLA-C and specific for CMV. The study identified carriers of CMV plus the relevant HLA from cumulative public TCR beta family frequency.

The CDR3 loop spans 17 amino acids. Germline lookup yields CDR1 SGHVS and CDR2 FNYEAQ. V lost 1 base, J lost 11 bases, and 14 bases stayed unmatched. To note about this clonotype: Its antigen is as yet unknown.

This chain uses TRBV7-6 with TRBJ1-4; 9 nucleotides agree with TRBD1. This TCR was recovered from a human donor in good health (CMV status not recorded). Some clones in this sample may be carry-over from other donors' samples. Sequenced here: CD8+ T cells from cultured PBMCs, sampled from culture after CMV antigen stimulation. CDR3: CASSLDDRGQGNEKLFF. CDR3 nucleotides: TGTGCCAGCAGCTTAGACGATCGCGGACAGGGGAACGAGAAACTGTTTTTT. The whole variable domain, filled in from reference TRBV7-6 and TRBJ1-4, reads GAGVSQSPRYKVTKRGQDVALRCDPISGHVSLYWYRQALGQGPEFLTYFNYEAQQDKSGLPNDRFSAERPEGSISTLTIQRTEQRDSAMYRCASSLDDRGQGNEKLFFGSGTQLSVL.